The 21 T cell receptor beta chains given below trace back to one sample, sequenced in a study of blood T cells in healthy people across ages. PCR was performed a second time for 7 to 11 cycles using a sample-barcoded 5' primer and a J-beta primer mix. TCRdb redid the calling of the 5' RACE reads with MiXCR, one entry per CDR3 protein. The sample has over 750,000 distinct CDR3 sequences, 20% to 25% seen once. The same sample was also studied in work on T cells of mothers and their children.

Sequenced sample: blood. These receptors were taken from a boy younger than 18 in good health.

This clonotype occurred many times. This rearrangement joins TRBV28 to TRBJ1-6; 10 positions agree with TRBD1. This CDR3 comprises 15 residues. J gave up 8 bases and V 4 bases, and 5 bases lay outside the gene matches. CDR1 is MDHEN, CDR2 SYDVKM, per germline. CDR3 amino acids: CASSSPGQGHSPLHF. CDR3 DNA sequence: TGTGCCAGCAGTTCCCCGGGACAGGGGCATTCACCCCTCCACTTT.

Only a few counts were recorded for this clonotype. The V and J genes are TRBV7-9 and TRBJ2-5, with D uncertain. The CDR3 has 13 residues. V was clipped by 5 bases and J by 3 bases, with 10 bases between them. The germline V gene has CDR1 SEHNR and CDR2 FQNEAQ (reference sequence). CDR3 amino acids: CASSPPRKETQYF. Written as DNA, the CDR3 is TGTGCCAGCAGCCCCCCCAGGAAAGAGACCCAGTACTTC.

CDR3 sequence: CSVALPNRAQETQYF. The DNA for the CDR3 is TGCAGCGTTGCACTCCCTAACAGGGCTCAAGAGACCCAGTACTTC. This rearrangement joins TRBV29-1 to TRBJ2-5, with D possibly TRBD1 on 6 matching bases. The CDR3 covers 15 residues. Germline V gives CDR1 SQVTM, CDR2 ANQGSEA. Between the trimmed V and J ends, which lost 4 bases and 2 bases, there was a span of 17 bases.

The chain uses TRBV7-9 and TRBJ2-2, with TRBD1 matching 9 bases. The CDR3 sequence is 16 residues long. V was clipped by 5 bases and J by 5 bases; unmatched bases: 9. From germline, CDR1 is SEHNR and CDR2 FQNEAQ (reference sequence). The CDR3 DNA reads as TGTGCCAGCAGCCACCGGGACAGGGAGGAAACCGGGGAGCTGTTTTTT. As protein: CASSHRDREETGELFF.

The chain links TRBV6-5 to TRBJ2-5, with D perhaps TRBD2 (6 bases). Trimming took 2 bases from V and 11 from J, leaving 18 bases between them. The CDR3 length is 14 residues. In germline, CDR1 is MNHEY, CDR2 SVGAGI. CDR3 in amino acids: CASSYTNFGGEQYF. In DNA, the CDR3 is TGTGCCAGCAGTTACACCAACTTCGGGGGAGAGCAGTACTTC.

The V call is TRBV20-1, the J call TRBJ2-7; 10 bases match TRBD2. The V gene end was trimmed by 6 bases and the J gene end by 3 bases; junction bases not matched to a gene: 8. Germline V lookup: CDR1 DFQATT, CDR2 SNEGSKA (reference sequence). The CDR3 loop spans 14 amino acids. CDR3 loop: CSASPSGSIYEQYF. As DNA, the CDR3 is TGCAGTGCCAGTCCTAGCGGGAGTATCTACGAGCAGTACTTC.

This clonotype showed up just a few times. The rearrangement uses TRBV25-1 and TRBJ2-3; 14 nucleotides align to TRBD2. V dropped 2 bases and J dropped 4; count of bases not matched to a gene: 5. This CDR3 contains 17 residues. CDR1 and CDR2 (germline): MGHDK, SYGVNS. This chain's CDR3 is CASSESGTSGSADTQYF. The CDR3, as DNA: TGTGCCAGCAGTGAAAGTGGGACTAGCGGGAGTGCAGATACGCAGTATTTT.

This clonotype was counted between two and nine times. The chain combines TRBV6-1 with TRBJ2-1; D gene uncertain. This CDR3 is built from 17 residues. Germline-derived CDR1 and CDR2 are MNHNS and SASEGT. V shed 3 bases and J shed 5 bases, with 20 bases lying between them. The chain's CDR3 is CASSDPADSVLDNEQFF. In nucleotides, the CDR3 is TGTGCCAGCAGTGACCCCGCAGACTCCGTGCTTGACAATGAGCAGTTCTTC.

The chain couples TRBV29-1 to TRBJ2-7; 8 bases agree with TRBD1. The end of the DNA aligns better with TRBJ1-2, so the J call may be wrong. Germline CDR1 reads SQVTM; CDR2 reads ANQGSEA. CDR3 length: 14 residues. CDR3 bases: TGCAGCGTTTCGCCAAGAGTGGCGGGGACAGGTTACACCTTC. It codes for CSVSPRVAGTGYTF.

Only a few counts were recorded for this clonotype. The chain couples TRBV5-8 to TRBJ2-6; D remains ambiguous. The CDR3 sequence is 15 residues long. With 6 bases removed from V and 0 bases from J, the gap between germline ends came to 10 bases. Germline V gene lookup returns CDR1 SGHTS and CDR2 YDEGEE. The CDR3 DNA sequence: TGTGCCAGCACCCGACTGCGCTCTGGGGCCAACGTCCTGACTTTC. Protein: CASTRLRSGANVLTF.

The CDR3 reads CSVEDAGPSSYEQYF. The CDR3, as DNA: TGCAGCGTTGAAGACGCGGGGCCGAGCTCCTACGAGCAGTACTTC. V and J are TRBV29-1 and TRBJ2-7, with D tentatively TRBD2 (6 bases). The CDR3 is 15 amino acids. Trimming pared 0 bases from V and 0 bases from J, leaving 12 bases between. CDR1 and CDR2 from the germline V gene are SQVTM and ANQGSEA.

This clonotype was seen a handful of times. The V call is TRBV14, the J call TRBJ2-3, with D possibly being TRBD2 (6 bases). The V and J ends lost 1 base and 4 bases respectively, with 12 bases between them. The V gene's germline CDR1 is SGHDN and CDR2 FVKESK. The CDR3 consists of 15 residues. CDR3 loop: CASSQARDWADTQYF. The CDR3, as DNA: TGTGCCAGCAGCCAAGCCAGGGACTGGGCAGATACGCAGTATTTT.

A few counts support this clonotype. The chain has TRBV27 and TRBJ1-2; no firm D call. This CDR3 has 13 residues. Trimming removed 2 bases from V and 8 bases from J, with 12 bases in between. Germline V lookup: CDR1 MNHEY, CDR2 SMNVEV (reference sequence). CDR3 amino acids: CASSLIVGEGYTF. The CDR3 bases are TGTGCCAGCAGTTTAATAGTTGGGGAAGGCTACACCTTC.

There are a few counts of this clonotype. This rearrangement joins TRBV7-2 to TRBJ2-3, with D possibly TRBD2 on 6 matching bases. Germline CDR1 is SGHTA and CDR2 is FQGNSA. V lost 8 bases to trimming and J lost 0 bases, with 15 bases between them. The CDR3 is made up of 15 amino acids. For the CDR3, the DNA is TGTGCCAGCGGGAGGACTTCCTCTAGCACAGATACGCAGTATTTT. This codes for CASGRTSSSTDTQYF. Full variable domain (missing parts from reference TRBV7-2 and TRBJ2-3): GAGVSQSPSNKVTEKGKDVELRCDPISGHTALYWYRQSLGQGLEFLIYFQGNSAPDKSGLPSDRFSAERTGGSVSTLTIQRTQQEDSAVYLCASGRTSSSTDTQYFGPGTRLTVL.

This clonotype has more than one count but fewer than ten. The chain links TRBV6-1 to TRBJ2-7, with 10 bases identical to TRBD1. V was pared by 6 bases and J by 6 bases, with 8 bases of the junction left unmatched. Germline assignment: CDR1 MNHNS and CDR2 SASEGT. The CDR3 has 14 residues. The CDR3 DNA sequence: TGTGCCAGCAGGGGGGACAGGGGATCCCTCGAGCAGTACTTC. It is translated as CASRGDRGSLEQYF.

This sequence joins TRBV6-2 or TRBV6-3 and TRBJ2-1; 9 nucleotides agree with TRBD2. The CDR3 runs to 16 residues. CDR1 is MNHEY, CDR2 SVGEGT, per germline. V dropped 6 bases and J dropped 8; count of bases not matched to a gene: 14. The CDR3: CASSSQAGGQWDEQFF. DNA for the CDR3: TGTGCCAGCAGCTCCCAGGCGGGGGGGCAGTGGGATGAGCAGTTCTTC.

This clonotype has just a few counts. At one end, the junction sequence differs from germline, possibly due to a read error. This sequence joins TRBV2 and TRBJ2-1; the match to TRBD2 covers 8 bases. The germline V gene has CDR1 SNHLY and CDR2 FYNNEI. The CDR3 is 14 amino acids. CDR3 nucleotide sequence: TGTACCAGCAGTGAACGGGGGGGTAGAGATGAGCAGTTCTTC. Translating it yields CTSSERGGRDEQFF.

This CDR3 is CASKVLGPELYEQYF. In DNA, the CDR3 is TGTGCCAGCAAAGTTTTAGGACCGGAGCTGTACGAGCAGTACTTC. J is TRBJ2-5 and V is TRBV6-2 or TRBV6-3; no definite D call. The assigned J gene may be wrong: the sequence end matches TRBJ2-7 better. Germline CDR1 reads MNHEY; CDR2 reads SVGEGT. The CDR3 is 15 residues long.

V is TRBV5-1 and J is TRBJ1-4, with unresolved D. The CDR3 is 15 amino acids. V lost 0 bases and J lost 3, with 9 bases in between. Per the germline V gene, CDR1 is SGHRS and CDR2 is YFSETQ. The CDR3 spells CASSLEASPNEKLFF. CDR3 bases: TGCGCCAGCAGCTTGGAGGCATCACCTAATGAAAAACTGTTTTTT. The full variable domain, in which reference TRBV5-1 and TRBJ1-4 provide the parts outside the CDR3, is KAGVTQTPRYLIKTRGQQVTLSCSPISGHRSVSWYQQTPGQGLQFLFEYFSETQRNKGNFPGRFSGRQFSNSRSEMNVSTLELGDSALYLCASSLEASPNEKLFFGSGTQLSVL.

V is TRBV20-1 and J is TRBJ2-7, with 8 positions matching TRBD1. The CDR3 runs 12 residues. V shed 3 bases, J shed 5 bases, and the junction held 3 bases outside the gene matches. Germline lookup yields CDR1 DFQATT and CDR2 SNEGSKA (reference sequence). The CDR3 DNA is TGCAGTGCTAGCCAGACAGGGGACGAGCAGTACTTC. It yields the protein CSASQTGDEQYF.

This chain links TRBV2 with TRBJ2-2; either TRBD1 or TRBD2 may fit D (5 bases each). Germline V gives CDR1 SNHLY, CDR2 FYNNEI. There are 16 residues in the CDR3. Trimming removed 4 bases at V and 3 bases at J, with 15 bases between. This CDR3 reads CASSVVAPRDTGELFF. The CDR3 coding sequence is TGTGCCAGCAGTGTAGTAGCGCCCAGGGACACCGGGGAGCTGTTTTTT.